There are many counts of the clone carrying this TCR beta chain. Its antigen remains unidentified. CDR1 and CDR2 (germline): SGHRS, YFSETQ. The CDR3 loop spans 13 amino acids. Trimming removed 0 bases at V and 5 bases at J, with 9 bases between. The data stem from a study of blood T cells in healthy people across ages. General study results and limits: A roughly linear fall in TCR beta diversity per million T cells was seen with increasing age.

Sample-barcoded 5' priming and a J-beta primer mix drove a second PCR of about 6 to 12 cycles. A template-switch adaptor containing 12 random nucleotides labeled each cDNA molecule. Each CDR3 protein gets one entry after TCRdb re-called the 5' RACE reads with MiXCR. The repertoire holds more than 1,400,000 distinct CDR3 sequences, approximately 38% seen once, with roughly 7.9% in the top ten. RNA extraction gave at least 5 micrograms of total RNA per sample. The rearrangement uses TRBV5-1 and TRBJ2-7, with D tentatively TRBD1 (6 bases). This TCR came from a young woman in good health. Sequencing used blood. Written as DNA, the CDR3 is TGCGCCAGCAGCTTGGGCCCAGGGGACGAGCAGTACTTC. Translated: CASSLGPGDEQYF.